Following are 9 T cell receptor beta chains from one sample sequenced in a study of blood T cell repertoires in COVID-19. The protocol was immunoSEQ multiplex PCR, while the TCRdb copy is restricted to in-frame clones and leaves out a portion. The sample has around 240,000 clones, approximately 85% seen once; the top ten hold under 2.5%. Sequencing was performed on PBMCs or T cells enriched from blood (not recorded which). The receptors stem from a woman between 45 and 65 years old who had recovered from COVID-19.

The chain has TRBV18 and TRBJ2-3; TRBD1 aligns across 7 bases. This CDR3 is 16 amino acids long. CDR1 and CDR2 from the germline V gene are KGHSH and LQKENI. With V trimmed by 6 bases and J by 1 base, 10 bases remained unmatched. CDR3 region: CASSSYTGTGTDTQYF. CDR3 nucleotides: TGTGCCAGCTCGTCCTATACCGGGACAGGCACAGATACGCAGTATTTT.

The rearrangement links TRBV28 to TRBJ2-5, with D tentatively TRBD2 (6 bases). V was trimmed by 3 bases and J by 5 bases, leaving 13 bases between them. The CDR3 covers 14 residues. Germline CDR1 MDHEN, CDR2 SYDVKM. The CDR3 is CASSFGGSGETQYF. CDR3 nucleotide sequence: TGTGCCAGCAGTTTCGGGGGTTCGGGGGAGACCCAGTACTTC.

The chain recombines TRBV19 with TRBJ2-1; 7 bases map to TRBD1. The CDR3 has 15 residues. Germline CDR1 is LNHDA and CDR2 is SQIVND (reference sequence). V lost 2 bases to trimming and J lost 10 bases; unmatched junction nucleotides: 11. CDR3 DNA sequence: TGTGCCAGTAGTATATTGGGGACAGCCCTGCGGGAGCAGTTCTTC. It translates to CASSILGTALREQFF.

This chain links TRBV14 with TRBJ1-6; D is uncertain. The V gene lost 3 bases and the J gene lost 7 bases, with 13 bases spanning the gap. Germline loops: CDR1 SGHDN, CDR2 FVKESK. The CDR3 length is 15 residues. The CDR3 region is CASSHTRGMNSPLHF. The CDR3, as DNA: TGTGCCAGCAGCCATACCCGGGGTATGAATTCACCCCTCCACTTT.

The CDR3 nucleotides read TGTGCCAGCAGCCGCTCCCAGGGGAATCAGCCCCAGCATTTT. Translation: CASSRSQGNQPQHF. J is TRBJ1-5 and V is TRBV7-2, with a weak D call TRBD1 (6 bases). Germline-derived CDR1 and CDR2 are SGHTA and FQGNSA. The CDR3 is 14 residues long. The ends were cut back, 5 bases at V and 4 bases at J, with 12 bases in the middle.

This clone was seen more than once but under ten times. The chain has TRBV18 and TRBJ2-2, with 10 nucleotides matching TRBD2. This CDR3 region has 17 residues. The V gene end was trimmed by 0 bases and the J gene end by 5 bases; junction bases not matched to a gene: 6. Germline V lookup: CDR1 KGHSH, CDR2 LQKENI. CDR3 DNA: TGTGCCAGCTCACCACCGGGGCTAGCGGGAGTGACCGGGGAGCTGTTTTTT. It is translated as CASSPPGLAGVTGELFF.

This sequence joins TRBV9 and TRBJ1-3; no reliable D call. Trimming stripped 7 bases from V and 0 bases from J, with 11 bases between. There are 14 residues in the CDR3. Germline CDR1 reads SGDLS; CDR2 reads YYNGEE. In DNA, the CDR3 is TGTGCCAGCTACGGTACCCCCTCTGGAAACACCATATATTTT. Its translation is CASYGTPSGNTIYF.

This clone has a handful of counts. CDR3 sequence (DNA): TGTGCCAGCAGCTATCCGGGTCTAGACAGGGAGCAGTTCTTC. This translates into CASSYPGLDREQFF. V usage is TRBV27 and J usage is TRBJ2-1; a weak D match, TRBD1 (6 bases). CDR3 length: 14 amino acids. The V end was cut by 6 bases, the J end by 10 bases, with 19 bases between. Germline CDR1 MNHEY, CDR2 SMNVEV (reference sequence).

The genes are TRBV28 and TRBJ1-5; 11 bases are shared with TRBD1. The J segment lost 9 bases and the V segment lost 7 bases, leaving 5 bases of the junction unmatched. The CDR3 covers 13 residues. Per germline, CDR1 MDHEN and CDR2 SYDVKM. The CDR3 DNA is TGTGCCAGCATCGCTGGGACAGGGGGGCCCCAGCATTTT. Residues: CASIAGTGGPQHF.